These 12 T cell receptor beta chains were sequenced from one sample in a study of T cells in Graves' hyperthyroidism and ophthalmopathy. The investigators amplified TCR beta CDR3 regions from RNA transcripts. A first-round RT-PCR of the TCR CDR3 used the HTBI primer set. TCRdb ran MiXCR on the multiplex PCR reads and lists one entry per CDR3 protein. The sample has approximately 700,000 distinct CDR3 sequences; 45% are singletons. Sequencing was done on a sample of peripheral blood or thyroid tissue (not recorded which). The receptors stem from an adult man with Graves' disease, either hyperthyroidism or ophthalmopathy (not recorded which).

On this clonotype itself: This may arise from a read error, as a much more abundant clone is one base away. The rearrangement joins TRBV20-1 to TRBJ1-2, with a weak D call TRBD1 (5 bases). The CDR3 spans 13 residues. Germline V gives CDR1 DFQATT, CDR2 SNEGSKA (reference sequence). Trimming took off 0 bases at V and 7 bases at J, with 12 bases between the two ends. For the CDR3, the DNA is TGCAGTGCTAGAGAGCGGGGGTCCCGTGGCTACACCTTC. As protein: CSARERGSRGYTF.

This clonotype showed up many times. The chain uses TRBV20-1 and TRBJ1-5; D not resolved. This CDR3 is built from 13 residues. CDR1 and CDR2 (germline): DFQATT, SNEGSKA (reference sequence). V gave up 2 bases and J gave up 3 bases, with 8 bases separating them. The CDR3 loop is CSARRAVNQPQHF. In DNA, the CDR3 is TGCAGTGCTAGAAGGGCAGTCAATCAGCCCCAGCATTTT.

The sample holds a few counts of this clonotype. The CDR3 here is CASSQAGFAGYTF. The CDR3 coding sequence is TGTGCCAGCAGCCAAGCAGGGTTCGCTGGCTACACCTTC. The chain couples TRBV3-1 to TRBJ1-2; tentative D call: TRBD1 (5 bases). This CDR3 comprises 13 residues. Germline V gene data show CDR1 as LGHDT and CDR2 as YNNKEL (reference sequence). V was clipped by 1 base and J by 7 bases, with 10 bases between them.

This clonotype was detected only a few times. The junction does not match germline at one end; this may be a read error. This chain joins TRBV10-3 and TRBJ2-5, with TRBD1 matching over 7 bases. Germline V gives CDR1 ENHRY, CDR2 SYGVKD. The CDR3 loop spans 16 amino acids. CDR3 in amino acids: CASSEDRAAYQETQYF. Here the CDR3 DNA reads TGTGCCAGCAGTGAAGACAGGGCGGCGTACCAAGAGACCCAGTACTTC.

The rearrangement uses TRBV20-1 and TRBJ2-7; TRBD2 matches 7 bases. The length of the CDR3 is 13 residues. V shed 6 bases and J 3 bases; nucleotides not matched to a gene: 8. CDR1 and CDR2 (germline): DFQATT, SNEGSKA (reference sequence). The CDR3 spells CSAAPGGYYEQYF. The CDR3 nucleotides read TGCAGTGCGGCGCCCGGGGGGTACTACGAGCAGTACTTC.

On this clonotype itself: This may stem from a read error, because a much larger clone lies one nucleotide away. The CDR3 spells CASSSPTGGGSPLHF. In DNA form, the CDR3 reads TGTGCCAGCAGCTCCCCGACAGGGGGAGGTTCACCCCTCCACTTT. This chain uses TRBV7-9 with TRBJ1-6; 9 nucleotides line up with TRBD1. The germline V gene encodes CDR1 SEHNR and CDR2 FQNEAQ (reference sequence). This CDR3 contains 15 residues. J was trimmed by 9 bases and V by 4 bases; bases with no gene match: 7.

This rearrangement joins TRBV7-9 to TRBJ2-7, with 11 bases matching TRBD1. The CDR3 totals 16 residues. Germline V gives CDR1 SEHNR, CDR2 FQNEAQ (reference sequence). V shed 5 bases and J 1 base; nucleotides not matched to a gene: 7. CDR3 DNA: TGTGCCAGCAGCACTCGCGGGGACAGGGGGTCCTACGAGCAGTACTTC. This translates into CASSTRGDRGSYEQYF.

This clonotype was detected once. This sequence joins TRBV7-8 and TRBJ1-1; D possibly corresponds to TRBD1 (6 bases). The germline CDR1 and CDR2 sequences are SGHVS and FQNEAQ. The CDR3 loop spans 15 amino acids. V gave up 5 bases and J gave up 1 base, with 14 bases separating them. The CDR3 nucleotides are TGTGCCAGCAGCCAGCGGGGGGGCAGGAACACTGAAGCTTTCTTT. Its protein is CASSQRGGRNTEAFF.

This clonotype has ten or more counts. The DNA for the CDR3 is TGTGCCAGCAGCTTCGGGCGAAACACCGGGGAGCTGTTTTTT. Protein sequence: CASSFGRNTGELFF. The rearrangement uses TRBV7-3 and TRBJ2-2; D is unresolved. The V gene's germline CDR1 is SGHTA and CDR2 FQGTGA. The ends were cut back, 3 bases at V and 2 bases at J, with 7 bases in the middle. There are 14 residues in the CDR3.

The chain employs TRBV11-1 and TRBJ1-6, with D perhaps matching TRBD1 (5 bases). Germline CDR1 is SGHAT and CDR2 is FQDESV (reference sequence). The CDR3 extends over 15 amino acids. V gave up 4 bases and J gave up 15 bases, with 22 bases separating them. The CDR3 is CASSSHDLQAAGLHF. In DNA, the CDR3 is TGTGCCAGCAGCTCGCACGACCTACAGGCGGCTGGCCTCCACTTT.

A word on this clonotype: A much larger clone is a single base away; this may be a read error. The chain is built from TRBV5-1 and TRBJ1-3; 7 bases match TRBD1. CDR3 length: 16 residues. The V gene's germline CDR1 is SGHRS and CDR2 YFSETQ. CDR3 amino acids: CAGSLVGQSSGNTIYF. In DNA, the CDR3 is TGCGCCGGCAGCTTGGTGGGACAGAGCTCTGGAAACACCATATATTTT.

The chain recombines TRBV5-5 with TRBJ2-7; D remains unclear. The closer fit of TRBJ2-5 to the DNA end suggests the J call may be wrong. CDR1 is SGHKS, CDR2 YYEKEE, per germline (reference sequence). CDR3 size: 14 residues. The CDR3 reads CASSQDQAIKTQYF. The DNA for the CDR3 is TGTGCCAGCAGCCAAGATCAGGCTATAAAGACCCAGTACTTC.